The next 15 T cell receptor beta chains were all read from a single sample in a study of cytomegalovirus exposure and HLA in healthy donors. Amplification used 60 Vbeta primers and 13 Jbeta primers. Here immunoSEQ multiplex PCR was the method, and the copy in TCRdb shows in-frame clones only, minus some. The data show 150,000 to 200,000 clones, around 80% seen once. Sequencing input: PBMCs. Source of these receptors: a man between 18 and 35 years old in good health and CMV-seronegative.

The chain has TRBV4-1 and TRBJ1-3; 8 bases agree with TRBD1. This CDR3 comprises 14 residues. In germline, CDR1 is MGHRA, CDR2 YSYEKL. V lost 1 base to trimming and J lost 16 bases; unmatched junction nucleotides: 12. The CDR3 spells CASSQVGGGQAVYF. The CDR3 DNA is TGCGCCAGCAGCCAAGTTGGGGGGGGACAGGCGGTGTATTTT.

Only one count was recorded for this clone. This chain joins TRBV4-1 and TRBJ1-1; D remains unclear. CDR1 MGHRA and CDR2 YSYEKL come from the germline V gene. The V end lost 5 bases, the J end lost 4 bases, and 5 bases lay between the germline ends. The CDR3 runs to 11 residues. CDR3 protein: CASSVATEAFF. The CDR3 region has the DNA TGCGCCAGCAGCGTAGCCACTGAAGCTTTCTTT.

V gene TRBV2 combines with J gene TRBJ1-5; the D gene is possibly TRBD1 (6 bases). Per germline, CDR1 SNHLY and CDR2 FYNNEI. The CDR3 is made up of 18 amino acids. The V end lost 3 bases, the J end lost 2 bases, and 20 bases lay between the germline ends. CDR3: CASSESRGGKIGNQPQHF. The CDR3 DNA reads as TGTGCCAGCAGTGAGAGTAGGGGGGGGAAGATAGGCAATCAGCCCCAGCATTTT.

This chain links TRBV27 with TRBJ2-2, with D perhaps TRBD1 (5 bases). Trimming stripped 3 bases from V and 5 bases from J, with 7 bases between. The V gene's germline CDR1 is MNHEY and CDR2 SMNVEV (reference sequence). This CDR3 comprises 13 residues. CDR3 nucleotide sequence: TGTGCCAGCAGTTTTAGGGGTACCGGGGAGCTGTTTTTT. Amino acids: CASSFRGTGELFF.

CDR3 nucleotide sequence: TGTGCCAGCAGCTTTGGACAGGGGGCGAGGGAGCAGTACTTC. It translates to CASSFGQGAREQYF. This chain joins TRBV7-9 and TRBJ2-7; 11 bases line up with TRBD1. This CDR3 is built from 14 residues. The V gene's germline CDR1 is SEHNR and CDR2 FQNEAQ (reference sequence). V was clipped by 3 bases and J by 7 bases; unmatched bases: 5. Drawing the rest from reference TRBV7-9 and TRBJ2-7, the complete variable domain is DTGVSQNPRHKITKRGQNVTFRCDPISEHNRLYWYRQTLGQGPEFLTYFQNEAQLEKSRLLSDRFSAERPKGSFSTLEIQRTEQGDSAMYLCASSFGQGAREQYFGPGTRLTVT.

This rearrangement joins TRBV11-2 to TRBJ1-4; D is possibly TRBD1 (6 bases). The CDR3 is 16 residues long. Germline CDR1 is SGHAT and CDR2 is FQNNGV. V gave up 0 bases and J gave up 6 bases, with 14 bases separating them. CDR3 coding DNA: TGTGCCAGCAGCTTAGATGGTTGGGGGCAGGATGAAAAACTGTTTTTT. This translates into CASSLDGWGQDEKLFF. Supplemented by reference TRBV11-2 and TRBJ1-4, the full variable domain reads EAGVAQSPRYKIIEKRQSVAFWCNPISGHATLYWYQQILGQGPKLLIQFQNNGVVDDSQLPKDRFSAERLKGVDSTLKIQPAKLEDSAVYLCASSLDGWGQDEKLFFGSGTQLSVL.

This clone appeared once. This chain links TRBV6-5 with TRBJ1-2; a possible D gene is TRBD1 (6 bases). Germline values: CDR1 MNHEY, CDR2 SVGAGI. Between the trimmed V and J ends, which lost 2 bases and 8 bases, there was a span of 21 bases. The CDR3 length is 16 residues. The CDR3 DNA reads TGTGCCAGCAGTTACGGAGGGGGGGGCGCAAGATGGGGCTACACCTTC. Amino acid sequence: CASSYGGGGARWGYTF.

CDR3 sequence (DNA): TGTGCCAGCAGCCCGGGGGGGGGCGGAATACTGGCAACTAATGAAAAACTGTTTTTT. Encoded protein: CASSPGGGGILATNEKLFF. The chain combines TRBV7-6 with TRBJ1-4; tentatively, D is TRBD1 (6 bases). The CDR3 has 19 amino acids. CDR1 SGHVS and CDR2 FNYEAQ come from the germline V gene. Between the trimmed V and J ends, which lost 5 bases and 0 bases, there was a span of 22 bases.

The chain has TRBV6-5 and TRBJ2-7; maybe TRBD1 (5 bases). CDR3 length: 14 residues. The germline V gene has CDR1 MNHEY and CDR2 SVGAGI. Trimming removed 6 bases at V and 1 base at J, with 13 bases between. The CDR3 DNA reads as TGTGCCAGCAGGGATCACAGGTCTTCCTACGAGCAGTACTTC. Amino acid sequence: CASRDHRSSYEQYF.

This clone has a single count. The chain recombines TRBV11-2 with TRBJ1-2, with 8 bases lining up with TRBD1. Germline V gene data show CDR1 as SGHAT and CDR2 as FQNNGV. The CDR3 runs 16 residues. V shed 5 bases and J 4 bases; nucleotides not matched to a gene: 12. CDR3 nucleotide sequence: TGTGCCAGCAGCCACCACCGGACAGGGCCCGGCTATGGCTACACCTTC. It codes for CASSHHRTGPGYGYTF.

The V call is TRBV10-3, the J call TRBJ2-1; D unresolved. The CDR3 runs 11 residues. Trimming removed 7 bases at V and 8 bases at J, with 9 bases between. Germline V lookup: CDR1 ENHRY, CDR2 SYGVKD. The chain's CDR3 is CAIMSADEQFF. The CDR3 nucleotides read TGTGCCATCATGTCGGCGGATGAGCAGTTCTTC.

Here the CDR3 DNA reads TGTGCCAGCAGCCAAGATGTGGGCAGCTACGAGCAGTACTTC. Its translation is CASSQDVGSYEQYF. This chain connects TRBV14 to TRBJ2-7; D not resolved. Germline CDR1 SGHDN, CDR2 FVKESK. Trimming took 0 bases from V and 3 from J, leaving 9 bases between them. The CDR3 has 14 residues.

The chain employs TRBV19 and TRBJ2-6; D gene ambiguous. Germline values: CDR1 LNHDA, CDR2 SQIVND (reference sequence). The V gene lost 6 bases and the J gene lost 4 bases, with 13 bases spanning the gap. The CDR3 runs to 15 residues. This CDR3 reads CASSLAAGGANVLTF. As DNA, the CDR3 is TGTGCCAGTAGCTTGGCGGCTGGCGGGGCCAACGTCCTGACTTTC.

The rearrangement uses TRBV18 and TRBJ2-6; D may be TRBD2 (6 bases). The V end was cut by 6 bases, the J end by 0 bases, with 15 bases between. This CDR3 has 17 residues. Germline V lookup: CDR1 KGHSH, CDR2 LQKENI. The CDR3 nucleotides read TGTGCCAGCTCGTCCGGGACTCCGAGCTCTGGGGCCAACGTCCTGACTTTC. It specifies CASSSGTPSSGANVLTF.

V and J are TRBV19 and TRBJ1-2; D remains unclear. The CDR3 length is 15 residues. The germline gives CDR1 LNHDA, CDR2 SQIVND (reference sequence). Trimming removed 1 base at V and 0 bases at J, with 9 bases between. The CDR3: CASSIGASPNYGYTF. CDR3 in DNA: TGTGCCAGTAGTATAGGGGCCAGTCCTAACTATGGCTACACCTTC.